This is a list of T cell receptor beta chains from one sample in a study of blood T cells in healthy people across ages. Each CDR3 protein is one row after TCRdb ran MiXCR on the 5' RACE reads. Altogether roughly 1.9 million distinct CDR3 sequences are present, about two fifths being singletons, with the ten largest covering about 23%. The sequencing sample was made of blood. The receptors stem from a human donor in good health. CDR3s include the opening cysteine and the closing phenylalanine or tryptophan. The D gene is left open where the match is weak. The listing skips clone size in some rows; elsewhere it reads once, few, many or a size class.

v_gene: TRBV5-1
j_gene: TRBJ1-2
d_gene: -
abundance: few
CDR3nt: TGCGCCAGCAGCGAAGGGACTATCTATGGCTACACCTTC
CDR3aa: CASSEGTIYGYTF

v_gene: TRBV4-1
j_gene: TRBJ2-1
d_gene: TRBD1
abundance: -
CDR3nt: TGCGCCAGCAGCCAACGTTCCTTGAGGACAGGGTCTACCTACAATGAGCGGTTCTTC
CDR3aa: CASSQRSLRTGSTYNERFF

v_gene: TRBV11-1
j_gene: TRBJ2-1
d_gene: -
abundance: -
CDR3nt: TGTGCCAGCAGCTTAGAGGAAGCAAGGGAGCAGTTCTTC
CDR3aa: CASSLEEAREQFF

v_gene: TRBV29-1
j_gene: TRBJ2-5
d_gene: -
abundance: -
CDR3nt: TGCAGCGTAACCGGACATAACCATCAAGAGACCCAGTACTTC
CDR3aa: CSVTGHNHQETQYF

v_gene: TRBV3-1
j_gene: TRBJ1-2
d_gene: -
abundance: -
CDR3nt: TGTGCCAGCAGCCAACAGTTCTTGGAGGAGGGAGCTATCCAAGGCTACACCTTC
CDR3aa: CASSQQFLEEGAIQGYTF

v_gene: TRBV5-1
j_gene: TRBJ2-5
d_gene: TRBD2
abundance: -
CDR3nt: TGCGCCAGCCAGAGGACTAGCGGGGATGAGACCCAGTACTTC
CDR3aa: CASQRTSGDETQYF

v_gene: TRBV9
j_gene: TRBJ2-1
d_gene: TRBD2
abundance: few
CDR3nt: TGTGCCAGCAGCGATACCCTAGCGGGGGGGAATGATGAGCAGTTCTTC
CDR3aa: CASSDTLAGGNDEQFF

v_gene: TRBV12-3/TRBV12-4
j_gene: TRBJ2-1
d_gene: TRBD2
abundance: few
CDR3nt: TGTGCCAGCAGTGGACTAGCGGGGGGCCACTCCTACAATGAGCAGTTCTTC
CDR3aa: CASSGLAGGHSYNEQFF

v_gene: TRBV7-2
j_gene: TRBJ1-5
d_gene: -
abundance: -
CDR3nt: TGTGCCAGCAGCTTAGCAAGGACAGCTCGGGGCAATCAGCCCCAGCATTTT
CDR3aa: CASSLARTARGNQPQHF

v_gene: TRBV15
j_gene: TRBJ1-1
d_gene: TRBD1
abundance: few
CDR3nt: TGTGCCACCAGCAGGCGGACAGGGGGTTCCACTGTTGGAGCTTTCTTT
CDR3aa: CATSRRTGGSTVGAFF

v_gene: TRBV24-1
j_gene: TRBJ2-1
d_gene: -
abundance: -
CDR3nt: TGTGCCACCAGTCTACGGGGTCACAATGAGCAGTTCTTC
CDR3aa: CATSLRGHNEQFF

v_gene: TRBV6-2/TRBV6-3
j_gene: TRBJ1-5
d_gene: -
abundance: -
CDR3nt: TGTGCCAGCCGCAGGGTTCGTAATCAGCCCCAGCATTTT
CDR3aa: CASRRVRNQPQHF

v_gene: TRBV4-3
j_gene: TRBJ1-2
d_gene: -
abundance: few
CDR3nt: TGCGCCAGCAGCCAAGATCATGTCGGGGAGATCCTGTCCCACTATGGCTACACCTTC
CDR3aa: CASSQDHVGEILSHYGYTF

v_gene: TRBV29-1
j_gene: TRBJ2-1
d_gene: -
abundance: few
CDR3nt: TGCAGCGTTGAAGTCAGGGGAGTCCACAATGAGCAGTTCTTC
CDR3aa: CSVEVRGVHNEQFF

v_gene: TRBV12-3/TRBV12-4
j_gene: TRBJ2-2
d_gene: TRBD2
abundance: -
CDR3nt: TGTGCCAGCCCTCTAGCTGGACTAGTTTTCTTGAACACCGGGGAGCTGTTTTTT
CDR3aa: CASPLAGLVFLNTGELFF

v_gene: TRBV3-1
j_gene: TRBJ2-1
d_gene: -
abundance: -
CDR3nt: TGTGCCAGCAGCCAAGACAAGTGGGGTGAGCAGTTCTTC
CDR3aa: CASSQDKWGEQFF

v_gene: TRBV27
j_gene: TRBJ2-1
d_gene: -
abundance: few
CDR3nt: TGTGCCGCACAGATTTTCTCCTACAATGAGCAGTTCTTC
CDR3aa: CAAQIFSYNEQFF

v_gene: TRBV5-4
j_gene: TRBJ2-7
d_gene: TRBD2
abundance: once
CDR3nt: TGTGCCAGCAGCCCCGGGGGGGGGCCGAGCTCCTACGAGCAGTACTTC
CDR3aa: CASSPGGGPSSYEQYF

v_gene: TRBV6-2/TRBV6-3
j_gene: TRBJ2-7
d_gene: -
abundance: -
CDR3nt: TGTGCCAGCAGAAGACAGCAGCTCTACGAGCAGTACTTC
CDR3aa: CASRRQQLYEQYF

v_gene: TRBV5-8
j_gene: TRBJ1-5
d_gene: -
abundance: -
CDR3nt: TGTGCCAGCAGCTTGACTGGGGACCGAGAGTATAGCAATCAGCCCCAGCATTTT
CDR3aa: CASSLTGDREYSNQPQHF

v_gene: TRBV10-3
j_gene: TRBJ1-5
d_gene: -
abundance: -
CDR3nt: TGTGCCATCAGTGATGGGCAGGGGCGAAATAATCAGCCCCAGCATTTT
CDR3aa: CAISDGQGRNNQPQHF

v_gene: TRBV5-1
j_gene: TRBJ1-2
d_gene: -
abundance: -
CDR3nt: TGCGCCAGCAGCTTGGAATGGGGAGCCTCCTATGGCTACACCTTC
CDR3aa: CASSLEWGASYGYTF

v_gene: TRBV12-3/TRBV12-4
j_gene: TRBJ1-5
d_gene: -
abundance: -
CDR3nt: TGTGCCAGCAGAAGGGGGGATGGAGGTCAGCCCCAGCATTTT
CDR3aa: CASRRGDGGQPQHF

v_gene: TRBV27
j_gene: TRBJ2-6
d_gene: -
abundance: few
CDR3nt: TGTGCCAGCGCCGTTTGGGGATCTGGGGCCAACGTCCTGACTTTC
CDR3aa: CASAVWGSGANVLTF

v_gene: TRBV7-3
j_gene: TRBJ2-5
d_gene: TRBD2
abundance: few
CDR3nt: TGTGCCAGCAGCTTACGCCCCGGCGGGAGCTGGGAGACCCAGTACTTC
CDR3aa: CASSLRPGGSWETQYF

v_gene: TRBV12-5
j_gene: TRBJ1-1
d_gene: -
abundance: -
CDR3nt: TGTGCTAGTGGTTTGGGGGCATCGGACACTGAAGCTTTCTTT
CDR3aa: CASGLGASDTEAFF

v_gene: TRBV5-1
j_gene: TRBJ1-2
d_gene: -
abundance: few
CDR3nt: TGCGCCAGCAGCTTTTCCCCCACAGACTATCTCTATGGCTACACCTTC
CDR3aa: CASSFSPTDYLYGYTF

v_gene: TRBV28
j_gene: TRBJ2-7
d_gene: -
abundance: few
CDR3nt: TGTGCCAGCAGTTTCACACAGTTAGCCTACGAGCAGTACTTC
CDR3aa: CASSFTQLAYEQYF

v_gene: TRBV20-1
j_gene: TRBJ1-2
d_gene: -
abundance: -
CDR3nt: TGCAGTCTCTTATCGACGTATTATGGCTACACCTTC
CDR3aa: CSLLSTYYGYTF

v_gene: TRBV11-3
j_gene: TRBJ2-1
d_gene: -
abundance: -
CDR3nt: TGTGCCAGCAGCTTAGTTTCAGCAGCCTACAATGAGCAGTTCTTC
CDR3aa: CASSLVSAAYNEQFF

v_gene: TRBV6-2/TRBV6-3
j_gene: TRBJ1-5
d_gene: -
abundance: -
CDR3nt: TGTGCCAGCAGGTCTCGGGGGAACAATCAGCCCCAGCATTTT
CDR3aa: CASRSRGNNQPQHF

v_gene: TRBV6-2/TRBV6-3
j_gene: TRBJ1-5
d_gene: -
abundance: -
CDR3nt: TGTGCCAGCAGTCGGATCCGGGGGACGGGGGCCCAGCATTTT
CDR3aa: CASSRIRGTGAQHF

v_gene: TRBV12-3/TRBV12-4
j_gene: TRBJ2-5
d_gene: TRBD1
abundance: -
CDR3nt: TGTGCCAGCAGGTCCAGGGGGCAAGAGACCCAGTACTTC
CDR3aa: CASRSRGQETQYF

v_gene: TRBV13
j_gene: TRBJ2-2
d_gene: TRBD2
abundance: -
CDR3nt: TGTGCCAGCAGCCCTCTCGGACTAGCAGGCGGGGAGCTGTTTTTT
CDR3aa: CASSPLGLAGGELFF

v_gene: TRBV20-1
j_gene: TRBJ1-1
d_gene: -
abundance: -
CDR3nt: TGCAGTGCTAGAGTAGGGGTAGCTGAAGCTTTCTTT
CDR3aa: CSARVGVAEAFF

v_gene: TRBV7-2
j_gene: TRBJ2-1
d_gene: TRBD2
abundance: -
CDR3nt: TGTGCCAGCAGCTCTAGCGGGGGACCCACCGAGCAGTTCTTC
CDR3aa: CASSSSGGPTEQFF

v_gene: TRBV25-1
j_gene: TRBJ2-1
d_gene: -
abundance: few
CDR3nt: TGTGCCAGCAGTGATGATGGTATTGGCAGGAATGAGCAGTTCTTC
CDR3aa: CASSDDGIGRNEQFF

v_gene: TRBV6-6
j_gene: TRBJ2-3
d_gene: TRBD2
abundance: few
CDR3nt: TGTGCCAGCAGTTACCCGCCCAGCGGGGGGCCCACAGATACGCAGTATTTT
CDR3aa: CASSYPPSGGPTDTQYF

v_gene: TRBV7-2
j_gene: TRBJ2-7
d_gene: -
abundance: -
CDR3nt: TGTGCCAGCAGCTTAGGGCAAGTCACTTCCTACGAGCAGTACTTC
CDR3aa: CASSLGQVTSYEQYF

v_gene: TRBV7-2
j_gene: TRBJ1-2
d_gene: -
abundance: few
CDR3nt: TGTGCCAGCAGGCGGGGGGACCTCTATGGCTACACCTTC
CDR3aa: CASRRGDLYGYTF

v_gene: TRBV20-1
j_gene: TRBJ1-2
d_gene: -
abundance: -
CDR3nt: TGCAGGGCCCCGGCGGGTAATTGGGGCTACACCTTC
CDR3aa: CRAPAGNWGYTF

v_gene: TRBV7-9
j_gene: TRBJ2-7
d_gene: -
abundance: -
CDR3nt: TGTGCCAGCAGCTTAATTGGGGTCGGAGAGCAGTACTTC
CDR3aa: CASSLIGVGEQYF

v_gene: TRBV19
j_gene: TRBJ2-4
d_gene: -
abundance: few
CDR3nt: TGTGCCAGTAGTCCGCCGCCCGGCATACTAGCCAAAAACATTCAGTACTTC
CDR3aa: CASSPPPGILAKNIQYF

v_gene: TRBV5-1
j_gene: TRBJ2-2
d_gene: -
abundance: -
CDR3nt: TGCGCCAGCAGCTTTTTGGACGGCGGGGAGCTGTTTTTT
CDR3aa: CASSFLDGGELFF

v_gene: TRBV7-2
j_gene: TRBJ1-2
d_gene: -
abundance: -
CDR3nt: TGTGCCTGCAGCCTAGCACAGGGCCATTATGGCTACACCTTC
CDR3aa: CACSLAQGHYGYTF

v_gene: TRBV3-1
j_gene: TRBJ1-2
d_gene: -
abundance: once
CDR3nt: TGTGCCAGCAGCCAAGAATGGGGTCGAGGTGGCTACACCTTC
CDR3aa: CASSQEWGRGGYTF

v_gene: TRBV11-2
j_gene: TRBJ1-2
d_gene: -
abundance: few
CDR3nt: TGTGCCAGCAGCGAACCTCGGGGGGGTTATTCGCCTGATCGACACTACTATGGCTACACCTTC
CDR3aa: CASSEPRGGYSPDRHYYGYTF

v_gene: TRBV27
j_gene: TRBJ1-1
d_gene: -
abundance: few
CDR3nt: TGTGCCAGCAGTTTCTCTCAAGGGACACTGGGGGAAGCTTTCTTT
CDR3aa: CASSFSQGTLGEAFF

v_gene: TRBV29-1
j_gene: TRBJ1-1
d_gene: -
abundance: -
CDR3nt: TGCAGCGTAACTAGGGGACTCTCGAACACTGAAGCTTTCTTT
CDR3aa: CSVTRGLSNTEAFF

v_gene: TRBV6-2/TRBV6-3
j_gene: TRBJ2-1
d_gene: -
abundance: -
CDR3nt: TGTGCCATCTCAAGAGGGGTCCCGGAGCAGTTCTTC
CDR3aa: CAISRGVPEQFF

v_gene: TRBV9
j_gene: TRBJ2-5
d_gene: -
abundance: -
CDR3nt: TGTGCCAGCAGCCCCCGGCCTCAACCTCAAGAGACCCAGTACTTC
CDR3aa: CASSPRPQPQETQYF

v_gene: TRBV11-1
j_gene: TRBJ2-1
d_gene: TRBD2
abundance: -
CDR3nt: TGTGCCAGCAGCTTCTTTCCTACGGGGGGATCCTACAATGAGCAGTTCTTC
CDR3aa: CASSFFPTGGSYNEQFF

v_gene: TRBV2
j_gene: TRBJ2-5
d_gene: -
abundance: once
CDR3nt: TGTGCCAGCGGGGTCACCCAAGAGACCCAGTACTTC
CDR3aa: CASGVTQETQYF

v_gene: TRBV29-1
j_gene: TRBJ2-5
d_gene: TRBD2
abundance: -
CDR3nt: TGCAGCGTCCCCAAAAGGCGGGGAGGGGAGACCCAGTACTTC
CDR3aa: CSVPKRRGGETQYF

v_gene: TRBV19
j_gene: TRBJ2-7
d_gene: TRBD1
abundance: -
CDR3nt: TGTGCCAGTAGTGGGACAGGAGTACACGAGCAGTACTTC
CDR3aa: CASSGTGVHEQYF